Below, 18 T cell receptor beta chains from the same sample are listed, as sequenced in a study of cytomegalovirus exposure and HLA in healthy donors. In the PCR, 60 Vbeta and 13 Jbeta primers were used. Measured with immunoSEQ multiplex PCR; TCRdb has only the in-frame clones, and not every one. The data show 150,000 to 200,000 clones, around 83% seen once. Sequenced sample: PBMCs. Every receptor here comes from a girl aged 2 to 9 in good health and CMV-seropositive.

This sequence joins TRBV5-4 and TRBJ1-2; no firm D call. Germline V gene lookup returns CDR1 SGHNT and CDR2 YYREEE (reference sequence). CDR3 length: 15 residues. Trimming took 0 bases from V and 2 from J, leaving 11 bases between them. The CDR3: CASSLGSAANYGYTF. CDR3 sequence (DNA): TGTGCCAGCAGCTTGGGGTCGGCAGCGAACTATGGCTACACCTTC.

This clone was seen only once. The chain joins TRBV5-1 to TRBJ2-2; 12 nucleotides match TRBD2. From germline, CDR1 is SGHRS and CDR2 YFSETQ. The CDR3 length is 17 residues. The junction had 7 bases not matched to a gene; V was cut back by 4 bases and J by 3 bases. The DNA of the CDR3 is TGCGCCAGCAGCATGCTTCTAGCGGGAGGGGACACCGGGGAGCTGTTTTTT. It codes for CASSMLLAGGDTGELFF.

This clone occurred a few times. The V and J genes are TRBV7-6 and TRBJ1-4; D is uncertain. V lost 5 bases to trimming and J lost 8 bases, with 15 bases between them. Germline CDR1 SGHVS, CDR2 FNYEAQ. The CDR3 runs to 14 residues. The CDR3 DNA sequence: TGTGCCAGCAGCACCGGGAGGGAGGAAGAAAAACTGTTTTTT. As protein: CASSTGREEEKLFF.

The chain uses TRBV14 and TRBJ1-1; 10 bases align to TRBD1. V trimming: 2 bases; J trimming: 4 bases; junction bases outside the gene matches: 4. Germline V CDR1 and CDR2: SGHDN, FVKESK. The CDR3 length is 15 residues. The CDR3 DNA reads as TGTGCCAGCAGCCAAACCGGGACAGGGGTCACTGAAGCTTTCTTT. Residues: CASSQTGTGVTEAFF.

The rearrangement joins TRBV4-1 to TRBJ2-1, with 7 positions matching TRBD1. The V gene end was trimmed by 5 bases and the J gene end by 0 bases; junction bases not matched to a gene: 13. The germline V gene encodes CDR1 MGHRA and CDR2 YSYEKL. The CDR3 consists of 18 residues. CDR3 sequence reads: CASSETLTGISSYNEQFF. The CDR3 coding sequence is TGCGCCAGCAGCGAGACGTTGACAGGGATCAGCTCCTACAATGAGCAGTTCTTC.

The chain is built from TRBV4-1 and TRBJ1-5; a weak D match, TRBD1 (6 bases). Trimming left V 1 base short and J 2 bases short, with 9 bases between. The length of the CDR3 is 15 residues. Germline CDR1 and CDR2: MGHRA and YSYEKL. The CDR3 protein is CASSQGRGGNQPQHF. In DNA form, the CDR3 reads TGCGCCAGCAGCCAAGGCAGGGGCGGCAATCAGCCCCAGCATTTT.

This chain connects TRBV28 to TRBJ1-1; possibly TRBD1 for D (5 bases). V lost 6 bases and J lost 6, with 17 bases in between. Germline CDR1 reads MDHEN; CDR2 reads SYDVKM. This CDR3 spans 14 amino acids. CDR3: CASSVSHAGPEAFF. CDR3 DNA sequence: TGTGCCAGCAGCGTCTCCCACGCAGGGCCTGAAGCTTTCTTT.

The V and J genes are TRBV6-1 and TRBJ2-5; 10 nucleotides agree with TRBD1. The J call may be in error: the DNA end matches TRBJ2-7 better. The CDR3 loop spans 13 amino acids. Germline CDR1 is MNHNS and CDR2 is SASEGT. CDR3 residues: CASFRDRGHEQYF. In DNA form, the CDR3 reads TGTGCCAGCTTCCGGGACAGGGGTCACGAGCAGTACTTC.

V gene TRBV28 combines with J gene TRBJ2-1; 11 bases are shared with TRBD2. The CDR3 covers 15 residues. The trim removed 6 bases at V and 9 bases at J, leaving 10 bases unmatched. Germline-derived CDR1 and CDR2 are MDHEN and SYDVKM. The CDR3 here is CASSHLTSGSSEQFF. CDR3 nucleotide sequence: TGTGCCAGCAGCCACTTAACTAGCGGGAGTAGTGAGCAGTTCTTC. Based on the CDR3 plus reference TRBV28 and TRBJ2-1, the full variable domain is DVKVTQSSRYLVKRTGEKVFLECVQDMDHENMFWYRQDPGLGLRLIYFSYDVKMKEKGDIPEGYSVSREKKERFSLILESASTNQTSMYLCASSHLTSGSSEQFFGPGTRLTVL.

The V call is TRBV14, the J call TRBJ2-3, with 7 nucleotides matching TRBD2. The CDR3 runs to 13 residues. Germline trimming cut 4 bases from V and 4 bases from J; bases unmatched to any gene: 2. Germline CDR1 and CDR2: SGHDN and FVKESK. This chain's CDR3 is CASSPSGADTQYF. The DNA of the CDR3 is TGTGCCAGCAGCCCCAGCGGGGCAGATACGCAGTATTTT.

The V gene is TRBV7-2, the J gene TRBJ2-1; 7 bases map to TRBD2. The CDR3 is 17 amino acids. The germline CDR1 and CDR2 sequences are SGHTA and FQGNSA. With V trimmed by 3 bases and J by 2 bases, 10 bases remained unmatched. The DNA for the CDR3 is TGTGCCAGCAGCTTCGTACGCGGCGGGACTACCTACAATGAGCAGTTCTTC. Its protein is CASSFVRGGTTYNEQFF.

The CDR3 is CASSRTGTGDYGYTF. CDR3 sequence (DNA): TGCGCCAGCAGCCGTACCGGGACAGGGGACTATGGCTACACCTTC. The chain carries TRBV5-1 and TRBJ1-2, with 10 bases matching TRBD1. Trimming removed 4 bases from V and 3 bases from J; junction bases left unmatched: 6. Germline CDR1 is SGHRS and CDR2 is YFSETQ. The length of the CDR3 is 15 residues.

J is TRBJ2-7 and V is TRBV9; 7 nucleotides align to TRBD2. The CDR3 consists of 14 residues. V dropped 2 bases and J dropped 1; count of bases not matched to a gene: 3. The germline V gene has CDR1 SGDLS and CDR2 YYNGEE. The CDR3 DNA sequence: TGTGCCAGCAGCGTTCGGGACTATTCCTACGAGCAGTACTTC. Translating gives CASSVRDYSYEQYF.

The chain links TRBV12-5 to TRBJ2-6; tentative D call: TRBD2 (6 bases). With 0 bases removed from V and 4 bases from J, the gap between germline ends came to 13 bases. This CDR3 region has 17 residues. Per germline, CDR1 LGHNT and CDR2 FRNRAP. Here the CDR3 DNA reads TGTGCTAGTGGTTTGGTACTCGGAGGGCCCGGGGCCAACGTCCTGACTTTC. Residues: CASGLVLGGPGANVLTF.

The V and J genes are TRBV27 and TRBJ2-2, with TRBD1 matching over 8 bases. The trim removed 2 bases at V and 4 bases at J, leaving 3 bases unmatched. The CDR3 sequence is 15 residues long. Germline loops: CDR1 MNHEY, CDR2 SMNVEV (reference sequence). The CDR3 bases are TGTGCCAGCAGTTTACAGGGGGCGATCACCGGGGAGCTGTTTTTT. This sequence encodes CASSLQGAITGELFF.

This chain links TRBV19 with TRBJ2-7, with no clear D. The CDR3 sequence is 17 residues long. Germline V gives CDR1 LNHDA, CDR2 SQIVND (reference sequence). V lost 6 bases, J lost 5 bases, and 26 bases lay in between. The DNA for the CDR3 is TGTGCCAGTAGGTCCAACCCGATAACGAGATCCAATAACGAGCAGTACTTC. This codes for CASRSNPITRSNNEQYF.

The rearrangement joins TRBV5-4 to TRBJ2-7; 7 bases agree with TRBD1. The J segment lost 7 bases and the V segment lost 0 bases, leaving 13 bases of the junction unmatched. The CDR3 has 16 residues. Per germline, CDR1 SGHNT and CDR2 YYREEE (reference sequence). CDR3 protein: CASSLATGTAFWEQYF. Written as DNA, the CDR3 is TGTGCCAGCAGCTTGGCAACCGGGACAGCCTTTTGGGAGCAGTACTTC.

The chain is built from TRBV28 and TRBJ1-2; 8 positions agree with TRBD1. This CDR3 is 14 amino acids long. Germline lookup yields CDR1 MDHEN and CDR2 SYDVKM. Trimming removed 3 bases from V and 8 bases from J; junction bases left unmatched: 8. CDR3 loop: CASSLVSGGSGYTF. The DNA for the CDR3 is TGTGCCAGCAGTTTGGTCTCAGGGGGCTCAGGCTACACCTTC.